One T cell receptor (beta chain) is described in this entry. Using immunoSEQ multiplex PCR, the repertoire was profiled, and TCRdb retains in-frame clones only, with some absent. The data contain 95,000 to 150,000 clones, about 80% of them singletons. The entry originates in a study of blood T cell repertoires in COVID-19. Study at large: From the United States, Italy and Spain came samples of acute and convalescent COVID-19.

V gave up 6 bases and J gave up 1 base, with 19 bases separating them. Germline CDR1 and CDR2: MNHEY and SMNVEV (reference sequence). The CDR3 covers 17 residues. The specimen sequenced was peripheral blood. The receptor was isolated from a woman aged 80 or older with acute or convalescent COVID-19. The chain carries TRBV27 and TRBJ2-1; maybe TRBD2 (7 bases). The CDR3 is CASSKTRGGVSYNEQFF. CDR3 sequence (DNA): TGTGCCAGCAGCAAGACCAGGGGAGGGGTATCCTACAATGAGCAGTTCTTC.